The text below deals with one TCR beta chain. Antigen specificity is unknown. The CDR3 is 14 residues long. V was clipped by 4 bases and J by 5 bases, with 12 bases between them. Per germline, CDR1 LNHDA and CDR2 SQIVND (reference sequence). This entry is derived from a study of cytomegalovirus exposure and HLA in healthy donors. Across the whole study: Tens of millions of unique TCR sequences came from HLA-typed donors in an early release. Study results and caveats: With later analysis, a missense DCLRE1C variant became linked to TCR beta V- and J-gene trimming.

Amplification used 60 Vbeta primers and 13 Jbeta primers. Only in-frame clones appear in the TCRdb table, and some are missing; sequencing was by immunoSEQ multiplex PCR. The sample yields 100,000 to 150,000 clones, of which the top ten take up roughly 2.7%. V gene TRBV19 combines with J gene TRBJ2-1; D not certain. This receptor was taken from a man between 25 and 39 years old in good health and CMV-seronegative. Specimen: PBMCs. Written as DNA, the CDR3 is TGTGCCAGTAGTAGCCAAGTCCGGGACAATGAGCAGTTCTTC. It translates to CASSSQVRDNEQFF.